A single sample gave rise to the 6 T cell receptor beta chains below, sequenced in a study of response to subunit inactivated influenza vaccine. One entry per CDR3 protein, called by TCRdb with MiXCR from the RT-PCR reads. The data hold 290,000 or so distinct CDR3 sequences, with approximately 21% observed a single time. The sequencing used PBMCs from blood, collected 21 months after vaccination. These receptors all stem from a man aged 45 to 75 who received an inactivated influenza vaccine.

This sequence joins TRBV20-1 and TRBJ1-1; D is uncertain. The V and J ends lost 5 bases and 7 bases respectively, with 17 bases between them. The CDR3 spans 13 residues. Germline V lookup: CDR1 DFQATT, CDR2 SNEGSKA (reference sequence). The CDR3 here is CSASGFDTLEAFF. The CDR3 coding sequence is TGCAGTGCTTCAGGTTTCGACACTCTTGAAGCTTTCTTT.

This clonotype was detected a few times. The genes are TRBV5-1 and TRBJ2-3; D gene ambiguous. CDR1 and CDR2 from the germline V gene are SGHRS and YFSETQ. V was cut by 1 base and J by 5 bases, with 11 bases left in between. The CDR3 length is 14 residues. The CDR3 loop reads CASSLWQDLDTQYF. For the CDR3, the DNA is TGCGCCAGCAGCTTGTGGCAGGATCTAGATACGCAGTATTTT. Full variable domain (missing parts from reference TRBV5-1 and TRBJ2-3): KAGVTQTPRYLIKTRGQQVTLSCSPISGHRSVSWYQQTPGQGLQFLFEYFSETQRNKGNFPGRFSGRQFSNSRSEMNVSTLELGDSALYLCASSLWQDLDTQYFGPGTRLTVL.

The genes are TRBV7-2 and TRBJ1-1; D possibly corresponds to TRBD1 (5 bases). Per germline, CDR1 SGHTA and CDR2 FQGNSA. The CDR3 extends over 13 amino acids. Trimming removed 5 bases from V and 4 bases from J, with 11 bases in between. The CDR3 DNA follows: TGTGCCAGCAGCCGGGGGGGGGTCACTGAAGCTTTCTTT. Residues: CASSRGGVTEAFF.

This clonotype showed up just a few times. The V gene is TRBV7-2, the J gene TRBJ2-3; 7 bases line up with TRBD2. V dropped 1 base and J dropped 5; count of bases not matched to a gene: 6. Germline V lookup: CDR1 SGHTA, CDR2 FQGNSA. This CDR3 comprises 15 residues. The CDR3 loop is CASSLGREKRDTQYF. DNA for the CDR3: TGTGCCAGCAGCTTAGGGCGGGAGAAGAGAGATACGCAGTATTTT.

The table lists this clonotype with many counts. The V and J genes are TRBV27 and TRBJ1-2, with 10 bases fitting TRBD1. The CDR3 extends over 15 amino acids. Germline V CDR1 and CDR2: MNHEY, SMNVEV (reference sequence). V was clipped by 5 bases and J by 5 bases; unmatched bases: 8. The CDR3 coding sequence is TGTGCCAGCAGTCCCCGGACAGGGGGGGTGTATGGCTACACCTTC. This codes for CASSPRTGGVYGYTF.

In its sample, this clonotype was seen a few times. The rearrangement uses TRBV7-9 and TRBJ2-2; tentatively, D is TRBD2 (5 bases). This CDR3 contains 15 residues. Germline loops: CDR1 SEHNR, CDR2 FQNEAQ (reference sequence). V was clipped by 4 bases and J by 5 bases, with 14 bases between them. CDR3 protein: CASSSLASRTGELFF. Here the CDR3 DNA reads TGTGCCAGCAGCTCTCTAGCATCGAGGACCGGGGAGCTGTTTTTT.